The 11 T cell receptor beta chains presented below share a single source sample, sequenced in a study of radiotherapy plus CTLA-4 blockade in lung cancer. Using immunoSEQ multiplex PCR, the repertoire was profiled, and TCRdb retains in-frame clones only, with some absent. The sample lists about 87,000 clones, around nine tenths seen once, with approximately 15% in the top ten. Sequenced here: peripheral blood, sampled from a patient treated with radiotherapy plus ipilimumab. The receptor set was obtained from a human donor with non-small cell lung cancer that progressed on radiotherapy plus ipilimumab.

The chain has TRBV18 and TRBJ1-1, with D possibly TRBD1 on 5 matching bases. Germline V lookup: CDR1 KGHSH, CDR2 LQKENI. CDR3 length: 19 residues. V lost 3 bases to trimming and J lost 1 base, with 24 bases between them. For the CDR3, the DNA is TGTGCCAGCTCACCCCGATTATCACAACCCTTGGGGGAGAACACTGAAGCTTTCTTT. Its translation is CASSPRLSQPLGENTEAFF.

This chain uses TRBV6-1 with TRBJ1-5, with TRBD1 matching 7 bases. J gave up 2 bases and V 2 bases, and 9 bases lay outside the gene matches. The CDR3 is made up of 17 amino acids. Germline CDR1 MNHNS, CDR2 SASEGT. CDR3: CASSERLGQQGNQPQHF. The CDR3 DNA follows: TGTGCCAGCAGTGAACGGTTGGGACAGCAGGGCAATCAGCCCCAGCATTTT.

Comments on this clone: Other nucleotide sequences from this sample produce the same CDR3. The gene calls are TRBV30 and TRBJ2-1; D remains unclear. Germline CDR1 is GTSNPN and CDR2 is SVGIG (reference sequence). V was pared by 0 bases and J by 0 bases, with 9 bases between. CDR3 length: 15 amino acids. The CDR3 DNA reads as TGTGCCTGGAGTGTAAGGACGAGCTCCTACAATGAGCAGTTCTTC. Amino acids: CAWSVRTSSYNEQFF.

The chain uses TRBV7-3 and TRBJ2-2; 7 bases match TRBD1. Germline lookup yields CDR1 SGHTA and CDR2 FQGTGA. The CDR3 loop spans 16 amino acids. V lost 4 bases to trimming and J lost 3 bases; unmatched junction nucleotides: 8. The CDR3 DNA reads as TGTGCCAGCAGCTCGACCGGGACAGTTGACACCGGGGAGCTGTTTTTT. It specifies CASSSTGTVDTGELFF. Full variable domain (missing parts from reference TRBV7-3 and TRBJ2-2): GAGVSQTPSNKVTEKGKYVELRCDPISGHTALYWYRQSLGQGPEFLIYFQGTGAADDSGLPNDRFFAVRPEGSVSTLKIQRTERGDSAVYLCASSSTGTVDTGELFFGEGSRLTVL.

The chain recombines TRBV7-2 with TRBJ2-3; possibly TRBD2 for D (6 bases). With 5 bases removed from V and 6 bases from J, the gap between germline ends came to 18 bases. The CDR3 length is 15 residues. Per germline, CDR1 SGHTA and CDR2 FQGNSA. CDR3 sequence (DNA): TGTGCCAGCAGCAGCGGGCCCGGGGCTGGGGATACGCAGTATTTT. Its protein product is CASSSGPGAGDTQYF. The entire variable domain, with the rest obtained from reference TRBV7-2 and TRBJ2-3, is as follows: GAGVSQSPSNKVTEKGKDVELRCDPISGHTALYWYRQSLGQGLEFLIYFQGNSAPDKSGLPSDRFSAERTGGSVSTLTIQRTQQEDSAVYLCASSSGPGAGDTQYFGPGTRLTVL.

The chain is built from TRBV14 and TRBJ1-1; 7 bases match TRBD1. The germline CDR1 and CDR2 sequences are SGHDN and FVKESK. The ends lost 2 bases at V and 4 bases at J; junction bases unmatched: 4. The CDR3 extends over 14 amino acids. CDR3 residues: CASSQHRGGTEAFF. The DNA for the CDR3 is TGTGCCAGCAGCCAACACAGGGGCGGCACTGAAGCTTTCTTT.

With regard to this clone: An end of the junction does not agree with germline; a read error may underlie this. This rearrangement joins TRBV7-9 to TRBJ2-7; D not resolved. The CDR3 extends over 19 amino acids. The germline V gene encodes CDR1 SEHNR and CDR2 FQNEAQ (reference sequence). CDR3 DNA: TGTGCCAACAGCTTAAGGTGGTATGAAGGGTGGCCAACCTTCTACGAGCAGTACTTC. Its protein product is CANSLRWYEGWPTFYEQYF.

This chain links TRBV10-3 with TRBJ1-1; unclear D gene. Trimming pared 2 bases from V and 0 bases from J, leaving 7 bases between. This CDR3 contains 14 residues. Germline V gives CDR1 ENHRY, CDR2 SYGVKD. CDR3 region: CAISEIRLNTEAFF. The DNA for the CDR3 is TGTGCCATCAGTGAGATCAGACTGAACACTGAAGCTTTCTTT.

The chain uses TRBV10-1 and TRBJ2-7, with D possibly matching TRBD2 (6 bases). There are 11 residues in the CDR3. Germline V gene sequence: CDR1 WNHNN, CDR2 SYGVQD (reference sequence). The CDR3 bases are TGCGGGAGGGGCTGCACCTACGAGCAGTACTTC. This sequence encodes CGRGCTYEQYF.

This clone has just a few counts. The chain uses TRBV2 and TRBJ2-5; D is undetermined. This CDR3 is built from 12 residues. Germline V CDR1 and CDR2: SNHLY, FYNNEI. Trimming left V 6 bases short and J 4 bases short, with 9 bases between. The CDR3 nucleotides read TGTGCCAGCAGCCGCCTCGGAGAGACCCAGTACTTC. It specifies CASSRLGETQYF. Complete variable domain (other parts from reference TRBV2 and TRBJ2-5): EPEVTQTPSHQVTQMGQEVILRCVPISNHLYFYWYRQILGQKVEFLVSFYNNEISEKSEIFDDQFSVERPDGSNFTLKIRSTKLEDSAMYFCASSRLGETQYFGPGTRLLVL.

The count of this clone is one. The chain couples TRBV18 to TRBJ2-3, with 7 bases matching TRBD1. V lost 1 base to trimming and J lost 2 bases; unmatched junction nucleotides: 9. The CDR3 length is 17 residues. CDR1 and CDR2 from the germline V gene are KGHSH and LQKENI. As DNA, the CDR3 is TGTGCCAGCTCACCACGAGCTGGACAGGCGCACACAGATACGCAGTATTTT. It encodes CASSPRAGQAHTDTQYF.